The present T cell receptor (beta chain) was sequenced within a study of T cells in Graves' hyperthyroidism and ophthalmopathy (dated by TCRdb to about 2019). Looking at the study overall: Peripheral blood was sampled at the time of initial diagnosis, prior to any treatment. In six Graves' hyperthyroidism patients, the study also compared T-cell repertoires from thyroid tissue with T-cell repertoires from blood. An independent validation cohort of around 19 hyperthyroidism patients and 17 patients who later progressed to ophthalmopathy tested prospective prediction of ophthalmopathy. TCR Vbeta CDR3 sequencing of approximately 140 peripheral blood samples (roughly 41 ophthalmopathy, over 70 hyperthyroidism and roughly 17 progressor patients) is reported in the paper. TCR V-J signatures able to tell the groups apart were searched for in a discovery cohort of 90 to 100 patients, of whom over 40 had Graves' ophthalmopathy and more than 55 had stable Graves' hyperthyroidism. Once sampling was done, hyperthyroidism patients were given methimazole at a starting dose of 30 mg daily, whereas ophthalmopathy patients were given high-dose intravenous methylprednisolone. The roughly 91 discovery patients were randomly divided into training and test sets at a 7:3 ratio. Here is what the overall study found, with its caveats: No statistical method was used to fix the sample size in advance, and group allocation was not hidden from the investigators. Ophthalmopathy was separated from stable hyperthyroidism by a 13 V-J signature model, with about 86% sensitivity and about 81% specificity obtained in cross-validation and 80%/75% obtained in testing. In validation, progression to ophthalmopathy was predicted by the model with almost 71% sensitivity and 72.22% specificity, a median of about 6 months before onset. Most expanded thyroid clonotypes (frequency above 0.001) were also detected in blood, a finding suggesting that blood repertoires may reflect thyroid immune responses.

In the ophthalmopathy patients, disease was moderately to severely active, with a Clinical Activity Score of 3 or more, a NOSPECS grade of 4 or more, and a duration of less than 3 months. Patients with uncontrolled infections, other autoimmune diseases, pregnancy or lactation were excluded. Diagnoses were established on the basis of clinical symptoms, serum thyroxine and TRAb, thyroid ultrasound, and orbital computed tomography. PBMCs were separated from roughly 10 ml of fresh peripheral blood using Ficoll-Paque density gradient centrifugation. Total RNA was extracted with Trizol reagent, and quality was checked on an Agilent 2100 Bioanalyzer. This clonotype was recorded a few times. Its specific antigen is unknown. Nothing much larger sits one base from this clone, and base qualities are not available. Amplification of TCR beta CDR3 regions was carried out from RNA transcripts. The first round of RT-PCR for the TCR CDR3 was performed with the HTBI primer set and the Qiagen OneStep RT-PCR kit. A second multiplex PCR round built the libraries, followed by size selection and purification. Sequencing of the libraries was done on an Illumina HiSeq2000 using paired-end 100 bp reads. The original methods were these. SOAPnuke was used to process the raw data, removing reads that contained adapters or uncalled bases, had a mean Phred below 15, or lacked an exact match to the constant primer or identifier. COPE v1.2.5 was used to merge high-quality paired reads, and clonotypes were defined as unique nucleotide sequences. Clonotypes were aligned to IMGT TRBV, TRBD and TRBJ reference segments using MiTCR v1.1. The analysis was restricted to V-J combinations with a frequency above 0.0001, which together covered 99.2% of the repertoires. The TCS score was defined as F50 (clonal expansion) divided by E x V (chaos), with BLOSUM62-based TCRdist calculated between CDR3 peptides within each V-J. Welch's t-statistics and random forest reduced several hundred V-J features to about 12, which were used in a naive Bayes classifier (R e1071). TCRdb reprocessing: public reads trimmed at Q25 with fastp, clones called with MiXCR, in-frame beta chains kept. Each entry is one CDR3 protein sequence, shown with its most common DNA and genes. The V and J calls here are based on TCRdb, not the publication. The sample data list hundreds of thousands of distinct CDR3 sequences, and about 14% of these were observed just once. The ten biggest clones cover roughly an eighth of the sample.

The germline V gene encodes CDR1 SEHNR and CDR2 FQNEAQ (reference sequence). Trimming accounts for 5 bases at V and 6 bases at J, while the number of junction bases matched to no gene is 4. Taken from cysteine to phenylalanine, the CDR3 has 13 residues. Only the CDR3 DNA is retained, 39 bases long and in frame from the first base. This TCR derives from a woman in her forties or fifties with Graves' ophthalmopathy. The sequence joins TRBV7-9 to TRBJ1-2; 9 nucleotides in the junction match TRBD1. The source material was blood. The CDR3 loop reads CASSPGTGHGYTF. The DNA sequence follows: TGTGCCAGCAGCCCCGGGACAGGGCATGGCTACACCTTC.